Each of the 14 T cell receptor beta chains below was sequenced from the same sample in a study of long-term antiretroviral therapy in people with HIV (dated by TCRdb to between 2021 and 2022). The immunoSEQ hsTCRB v3.0 assay was used at survey level resolution to sequence the TRB variable region. Sourced from immuneACCESS, this table was stored by TCRdb with only in-frame sequences that have V and J called. A share of the clones is absent; for the studies checked, an unresolved V gene accounts for under half, and the remainder has no known explanation. Here the sample has some 12,000 clones; approximately 90% occur a single time. Of the sample, under 25% falls within the top ten clones. The sequencing here drew on unsorted PBMCs, taken 0.2 years before starting antiretroviral therapy. The receptors come from a woman between 35 and 50 years old with HIV.

The chain recombines TRBV5-4 with TRBJ1-3; D may be TRBD1 (5 bases). This CDR3 is 15 amino acids long. Germline V gene lookup returns CDR1 SGHNT and CDR2 YYREEE (reference sequence). V was cut by 3 bases and J by 4 bases, with 14 bases left in between. The CDR3: CASSSREIGGNTIYF. DNA of the CDR3: TGTGCCAGCAGCTCCAGGGAGATCGGAGGAAACACCATATATTTT.

The V call is TRBV7-2, the J call TRBJ1-2, with a weak D call TRBD1 (6 bases). Germline V CDR1 and CDR2: SGHTA, FQGNSA. Deletions cut 2 bases from V and 5 bases from J, with 9 bases between. The CDR3 runs to 13 residues. DNA of the CDR3: TGTGCCAGCAGCTTAATACAGGGTTATGGCTACACCTTC. This sequence encodes CASSLIQGYGYTF. Full variable domain (missing parts from reference TRBV7-2 and TRBJ1-2): GAGVSQSPSNKVTEKGKDVELRCDPISGHTALYWYRQSLGQGLEFLIYFQGNSAPDKSGLPSDRFSAERTGGSVSTLTIQRTQQEDSAVYLCASSLIQGYGYTFGSGTRLTVV.

The V and J genes are TRBV6-1 and TRBJ1-1, with 7 bases matching TRBD1. The length of the CDR3 is 14 residues. Per the germline V gene, CDR1 is MNHNS and CDR2 is SASEGT. V lost 5 bases to trimming and J lost 6 bases; unmatched junction nucleotides: 9. This chain's CDR3 is CASSRDSGGAEAFF. The CDR3 DNA follows: TGTGCCAGCAGTCGGGACAGCGGGGGCGCTGAAGCTTTCTTT.

V usage is TRBV14 and J usage is TRBJ1-6; D gene unclear. The germline V gene has CDR1 SGHDN and CDR2 FVKESK. Trimming stripped 4 bases from V and 7 bases from J, with 8 bases between. The CDR3 loop spans 13 amino acids. This CDR3 reads CASSPIWNSPLHF. CDR3 DNA sequence: TGTGCCAGCAGCCCCATTTGGAATTCACCCCTCCACTTT.

The chain recombines TRBV25-1 with TRBJ2-7; D may be TRBD2 (6 bases). CDR1 and CDR2 from the germline V gene are MGHDK and SYGVNS. The CDR3 is made up of 15 amino acids. Trimming removed 6 bases from V and 2 bases from J, with 17 bases in between. The CDR3 is CASRRGGAGTYEQYF. CDR3 bases: TGTGCCAGCAGACGGGGTGGCGCGGGAACCTACGAGCAGTACTTC.

The chain uses TRBV7-2 and TRBJ2-7; 7 nucleotides line up with TRBD2. Germline CDR1 is SGHTA and CDR2 is FQGNSA. The CDR3 spans 15 residues. Unmatched junction bases numbered 2, after V lost 0 bases and J lost 0 bases. Here the CDR3 reads CASSLAGDYSYEQYF. The CDR3 coding sequence is TGTGCCAGCAGCTTAGCTGGGGACTACTCCTACGAGCAGTACTTC.

V gene TRBV7-3 combines with J gene TRBJ2-2; D not certain. From germline, CDR1 is SGHTA and CDR2 FQGTGA. Deletions cut 4 bases from V and 1 base from J, with 16 bases between. The CDR3 loop spans 17 amino acids. DNA for the CDR3: TGTGCCAGCAGCTACCTCGGACGGACCCGGAACACCGGGGAGCTGTTTTTT. Translation: CASSYLGRTRNTGELFF.

This clone was counted a few times. The V and J genes are TRBV9 and TRBJ1-5, with 7 bases identical to TRBD1. V dropped 4 bases and J dropped 9; count of bases not matched to a gene: 13. Germline V gene sequence: CDR1 SGDLS, CDR2 YYNGEE. CDR3 length: 15 residues. CDR3 sequence (DNA): TGTGCCAGCAGCCAGCGGGACAGACTCCTGCGGCCCCAGCATTTT. This codes for CASSQRDRLLRPQHF.

This chain connects TRBV7-2 to TRBJ2-5; maybe TRBD1 (6 bases). The CDR3 spans 15 residues. CDR1 and CDR2 from the germline V gene are SGHTA and FQGNSA. Trimming cost V 2 bases and J 1 base, with 11 bases left between them. The CDR3 sequence: CASSLITGRQETQYF. DNA for the CDR3: TGTGCCAGCAGCTTAATTACAGGGCGCCAAGAGACCCAGTACTTC. The full variable domain, completed using reference TRBV7-2 and TRBJ2-5, is GAGVSQSPSNKVTEKGKDVELRCDPISGHTALYWYRQSLGQGLEFLIYFQGNSAPDKSGLPSDRFSAERTGGSVSTLTIQRTQQEDSAVYLCASSLITGRQETQYFGPGTRLLVL.

Only one count was recorded for this clone. J is TRBJ1-6 and V is TRBV5-1; the match to TRBD1 covers 8 bases. V lost 0 bases to trimming and J lost 9 bases; unmatched junction nucleotides: 5. The CDR3 length is 15 residues. Germline V gene data show CDR1 as SGHRS and CDR2 as YFSETQ. The CDR3 region has the DNA TGCGCCAGCAGCTTGGCCGGGACAGGTAGTTCACCCCTCCACTTT. Its translation is CASSLAGTGSSPLHF.

This clone is judged large (0.1 to 1%). J is TRBJ1-2 and V is TRBV9, with D unresolved. The CDR3 extends over 15 amino acids. Per the germline V gene, CDR1 is SGDLS and CDR2 is YYNGEE. The V gene lost 3 bases and the J gene lost 8 bases, with 20 bases spanning the gap. The CDR3 DNA reads TGTGCCAGCAGCGCGGAACGGTGGGGATCGGGAGGCTACACCTTC. Translation: CASSAERWGSGGYTF.

This clone has a handful of counts. The rearrangement links TRBV6-5 to TRBJ2-7, with D tentatively TRBD1 (5 bases). The CDR3 has 13 residues. V was trimmed by 5 bases and J by 4 bases, leaving 12 bases between them. Germline V CDR1 and CDR2: MNHEY, SVGAGI. CDR3 in amino acids: CASSLQVGYEQYF. The CDR3 DNA follows: TGTGCCAGCAGTCTACAGGTTGGGTACGAGCAGTACTTC.

The gene calls are TRBV7-2 and TRBJ2-2; D may match TRBD1 or TRBD2 (5 bases each). Between the trimmed V and J ends, which lost 1 base and 8 bases, there was a span of 14 bases. This CDR3 has 15 residues. Germline-derived CDR1 and CDR2 are SGHTA and FQGNSA. Here the CDR3 DNA reads TGTGCCAGCAGCTTAGTGGGGACCCAAGGGGGGGAGCTGTTTTTT. Its protein is CASSLVGTQGGELFF.

The chain recombines TRBV18 with TRBJ2-6; TRBD2 might be the D (5 bases). This CDR3 region has 15 residues. Germline V gene data show CDR1 as KGHSH and CDR2 as LQKENI. Trimming took 4 bases from V and 0 from J, leaving 7 bases between them. The CDR3 region has the DNA TGTGCCAGCTCACGGAGGAACTCTGGGGCCAACGTCCTGACTTTC. This sequence encodes CASSRRNSGANVLTF.